A single sample gave rise to the 21 T cell receptor beta chains below, sequenced in a study of shared clonotypes between healthy human individuals. Here immunoSEQ multiplex PCR was the method, and the copy in TCRdb shows in-frame clones only, minus some. The sample shows 800,000 or so clones, around 96% of them seen only once. Terminally differentiated effector memory CD45RA+ cells were excluded by CCR7 positive selection of CD45RO-negative cells. The specimen sequenced was naive CD8+ T cells sorted from blood. The receptors come from a man aged 30-40 years in good health.

This rearrangement joins TRBV7-9 to TRBJ2-5; D is perhaps TRBD1 (6 bases). This CDR3 spans 16 amino acids. V was pared by 3 bases and J by 2 bases, with 16 bases between. CDR1 and CDR2 (germline): SEHNR, FQNEAQ (reference sequence). The CDR3: CASSFPEQGPQETQYF. CDR3 coding DNA: TGTGCCAGCAGCTTCCCCGAACAGGGCCCTCAAGAGACCCAGTACTTC.

Notes on this clone: Other DNA sequences in the sample encode the same CDR3. This rearrangement joins TRBV29-1 to TRBJ2-3; D might be TRBD2 (6 bases). Trimming left V 4 bases short and J 0 bases short, with 8 bases between. The germline V gene encodes CDR1 SQVTM and CDR2 ANQGSEA. This CDR3 is built from 13 residues. The CDR3 DNA reads as TGCAGCGTTGTCGGGAGTAGCACAGATACGCAGTATTTT. Translated: CSVVGSSTDTQYF.

This rearrangement joins TRBV18 to TRBJ2-5; unclear D gene. Trimming took off 3 bases at V and 2 bases at J, with 7 bases between the two ends. CDR1 and CDR2 (germline): KGHSH, LQKENI. CDR3 size: 13 residues. The DNA of the CDR3 is TGTGCCAGCTCACCCACACAGCAAGAGACCCAGTACTTC. Residues: CASSPTQQETQYF. Looking up the rest from reference TRBV18 and TRBJ2-5 gives the full variable domain: NAGVMQNPRHLVRRRGQEARLRCSPMKGHSHVYWYRQLPEEGLKFMVYLQKENIIDESGMPKERFSAEFPKEGPSILRIQQVVRGDSAAYFCASSPTQQETQYFGPGTRLLVL.

The V and J genes are TRBV5-1 and TRBJ1-1; TRBD1 matches at 9 bases. V dropped 0 bases and J dropped 6; count of bases not matched to a gene: 12. This CDR3 is built from 17 residues. The V gene's germline CDR1 is SGHRS and CDR2 YFSETQ. The CDR3 nucleotides are TGCGCCAGCAGCTTGGACTTAACAGGGGGCCCGAGTTCTGAAGCTTTCTTT. Translating gives CASSLDLTGGPSSEAFF.

The chain joins TRBV6-5 to TRBJ2-2; D may be TRBD2 (5 bases). This CDR3 region has 14 residues. Germline V gene data show CDR1 as MNHEY and CDR2 as SVGAGI. Trimming stripped 6 bases from V and 3 bases from J, with 11 bases between. The CDR3 sequence: CASRPTSYTGELFF. Written as DNA, the CDR3 is TGTGCCAGCAGACCAACTAGTTACACCGGGGAGCTGTTTTTT.

The rearrangement uses TRBV5-1 and TRBJ2-3, with D perhaps TRBD1 (6 bases). The CDR3 extends over 17 amino acids. V was cut by 1 base and J by 2 bases, with 17 bases left in between. In germline, CDR1 is SGHRS, CDR2 YFSETQ. The CDR3 bases are TGCGCCAGCAGCTTGTGGGACACCGAAAGCCTCACAGATACGCAGTATTTT. The encoded protein is CASSLWDTESLTDTQYF. The full variable domain, completed using reference TRBV5-1 and TRBJ2-3, is KAGVTQTPRYLIKTRGQQVTLSCSPISGHRSVSWYQQTPGQGLQFLFEYFSETQRNKGNFPGRFSGRQFSNSRSEMNVSTLELGDSALYLCASSLWDTESLTDTQYFGPGTRLTVL.

The V gene is TRBV7-8, the J gene TRBJ2-4; D is possibly TRBD1 (5 bases). Germline V gene data show CDR1 as SGHVS and CDR2 as FQNEAQ. The ends were cut back, 2 bases at V and 0 bases at J, with 14 bases in the middle. The CDR3 spans 17 residues. The CDR3 nucleotides read TGTGCCAGCAGCTTACCCGGAACTCAGGGAGCCAAAAACATTCAGTACTTC. Translating it yields CASSLPGTQGAKNIQYF.

The chain joins TRBV7-6 to TRBJ2-2, with 8 bases that match TRBD1. Germline assignment: CDR1 SGHVS and CDR2 FNYEAQ. J gave up 0 bases and V 5 bases, and 11 bases lay outside the gene matches. The CDR3 has 18 residues. Here the CDR3 reads CASSTPGQDPANTGELFF. The CDR3 bases are TGTGCCAGCAGCACGCCGGGACAGGACCCCGCGAACACCGGGGAGCTGTTTTTT.

The V gene is TRBV7-6, the J gene TRBJ2-7; D ambiguous. In germline, CDR1 is SGHVS, CDR2 FNYEAQ. Trimming removed 4 bases from V and 5 bases from J, with 6 bases in between. The CDR3 consists of 11 residues. Here the CDR3 DNA reads TGTGCCAGCAGCTCGGAAAACGAGCAGTACTTC. Its translation: CASSSENEQYF. Looking up the rest from reference TRBV7-6 and TRBJ2-7 gives the full variable domain: GAGVSQSPRYKVTKRGQDVALRCDPISGHVSLYWYRQALGQGPEFLTYFNYEAQQDKSGLPNDRFSAERPEGSISTLTIQRTEQRDSAMYRCASSSENEQYFGPGTRLTVT.

With regard to this clone: It is unclear where the CDR3 begins or ends on the DNA, so no DNA is shown, and the CDR3 is as TCRdb lists it. V and J are TRBV28 and TRBJ1-1. CDR1 is MDHEN, CDR2 SYDVKM, per germline. The CDR3 region is 11 residues in length, termini included. CDR3 region: CASSSSFVAFF.

The genes are TRBV13 and TRBJ2-7, with 9 positions matching TRBD1. The CDR3 is 16 amino acids. Germline V lookup: CDR1 PRHDT, CDR2 FYEKMQ (reference sequence). With V trimmed by 5 bases and J by 6 bases, 14 bases remained unmatched. CDR3 residues: CASSDRDRVILGEQYF. The CDR3 nucleotides read TGTGCCAGCAGCGACCGGGACAGGGTTATTCTGGGCGAGCAGTACTTC.

The chain carries TRBV9 and TRBJ2-1, with 9 bases aligning to TRBD2. J was trimmed by 0 bases and V by 4 bases; bases with no gene match: 11. This CDR3 is built from 18 residues. CDR1 and CDR2 (germline): SGDLS, YYNGEE. CDR3 sequence reads: CASSPYRGGGFSYNEQFF. The CDR3 bases are TGTGCCAGCAGCCCCTATCGCGGGGGGGGTTTCTCCTACAATGAGCAGTTCTTC.

This clone was seen a handful of times. V usage is TRBV27 and J usage is TRBJ1-2; D may be TRBD1 (5 bases). V shed 5 bases and J shed 0 bases, with 7 bases lying between them. Germline V CDR1 and CDR2: MNHEY, SMNVEV (reference sequence). The CDR3 sequence is 13 residues long. The CDR3 loop is CASSVTANYGYTF. The CDR3, as DNA: TGTGCCAGCAGTGTGACAGCTAACTATGGCTACACCTTC.

The rearrangement joins TRBV18 to TRBJ2-1, with D maybe TRBD2 (6 bases). The CDR3 runs to 16 residues. The V end was cut by 4 bases, the J end by 0 bases, with 13 bases between. In germline, CDR1 is KGHSH, CDR2 LQKENI. The CDR3 is CASSLIAEPSYNEQFF. In nucleotides, the CDR3 is TGTGCCAGCTCACTAATAGCGGAGCCCTCCTACAATGAGCAGTTCTTC.

The V call is TRBV4-1, the J call TRBJ2-7; D is perhaps TRBD1 (6 bases). Germline V gene lookup returns CDR1 MGHRA and CDR2 YSYEKL. The V end lost 0 bases, the J end lost 1 base, and 10 bases lay between the germline ends. This CDR3 region has 15 residues. The CDR3 loop is CASSQDPGESYEQYF. DNA for the CDR3: TGCGCCAGCAGCCAAGACCCAGGGGAGTCCTACGAGCAGTACTTC.

The chain recombines TRBV25-1 with TRBJ1-5; TRBD1 might be the D (5 bases). CDR1 is MGHDK and CDR2 is SYGVNS in the germline V gene. The germline V and J ends were trimmed by 3 bases and 7 bases, with 7 bases remaining between them. The CDR3 is 12 amino acids. The CDR3 here is CASSEGRQPQHF. The CDR3 bases are TGTGCCAGCAGTGAGGGGCGACAGCCCCAGCATTTT.

V usage is TRBV27 and J usage is TRBJ1-5; D remains unclear. Trimming removed 8 bases at V and 6 bases at J, with 14 bases between. This CDR3 spans 13 amino acids. Germline V gene data show CDR1 as MNHEY and CDR2 as SMNVEV (reference sequence). As DNA, the CDR3 is TGTGCCAGCTACCTCAAGGTGTGTCAGCCCCAGCATTTT. It yields the protein CASYLKVCQPQHF.

Concerning this clone: The junction differs from germline at one of its ends, possibly a read error. This chain uses TRBV13 with TRBJ1-2, with TRBD1 identical over 8 bases. The CDR3 contains 14 residues. Germline V gives CDR1 PRHDT, CDR2 FYEKMQ (reference sequence). The CDR3 sequence: CASSLGTGLGGYTF. CDR3 bases: TGTGCCAGCAGCCTAGGGACAGGCTTGGGGGGCTACACCTTC.

The genes are TRBV13 and TRBJ2-7; TRBD1 aligns across 9 bases. This CDR3 has 14 residues. Unmatched junction bases numbered 4, after V lost 3 bases and J lost 4 bases. The germline CDR1 and CDR2 sequences are PRHDT and FYEKMQ (reference sequence). CDR3 in amino acids: CASSLGTGIYEQYF. DNA of the CDR3: TGTGCCAGCAGCTTGGGGACAGGGATTTACGAGCAGTACTTC.

The chain has TRBV15 and TRBJ2-1; D not resolved. Trimming removed 1 base from V and 1 base from J, with 11 bases in between. The CDR3 is made up of 16 amino acids. CDR1 is LNHNV and CDR2 is YYDKDF in the germline V gene (reference sequence). CDR3 coding DNA: TGTGCCACCAGCAGAGGGACCGACCCTTCCTACAATGAGCAGTTCTTC. This codes for CATSRGTDPSYNEQFF.

V usage is TRBV9 and J usage is TRBJ1-1; D is ambiguous. This CDR3 is built from 11 residues. Germline CDR1 and CDR2: SGDLS and YYNGEE. With 5 bases removed from V and 4 bases from J, the gap between germline ends came to 6 bases. Here the CDR3 reads CASRRVTEAFF. CDR3 nucleotide sequence: TGTGCCAGCAGGAGAGTCACTGAAGCTTTCTTT.